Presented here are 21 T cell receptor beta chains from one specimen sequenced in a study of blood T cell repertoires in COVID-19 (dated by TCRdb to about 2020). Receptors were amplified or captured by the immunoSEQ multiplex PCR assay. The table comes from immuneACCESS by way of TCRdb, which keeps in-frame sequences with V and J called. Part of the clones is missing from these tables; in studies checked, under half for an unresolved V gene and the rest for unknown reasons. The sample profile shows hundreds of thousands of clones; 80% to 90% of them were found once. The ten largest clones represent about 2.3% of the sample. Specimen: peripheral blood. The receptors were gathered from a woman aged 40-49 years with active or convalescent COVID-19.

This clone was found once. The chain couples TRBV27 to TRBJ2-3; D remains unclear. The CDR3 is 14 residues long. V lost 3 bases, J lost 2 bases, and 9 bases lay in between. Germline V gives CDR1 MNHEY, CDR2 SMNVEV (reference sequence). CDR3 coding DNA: TGTGCCAGCAGTTTGACATCCTTCACAGATACGCAGTATTTT. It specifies CASSLTSFTDTQYF.

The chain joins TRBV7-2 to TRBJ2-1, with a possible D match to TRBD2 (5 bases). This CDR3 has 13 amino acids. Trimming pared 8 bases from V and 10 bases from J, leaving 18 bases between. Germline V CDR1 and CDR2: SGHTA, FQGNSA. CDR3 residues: CASRKGFSGEQFF. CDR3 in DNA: TGTGCCAGCCGAAAGGGTTTCTCGGGGGAGCAGTTCTTC.

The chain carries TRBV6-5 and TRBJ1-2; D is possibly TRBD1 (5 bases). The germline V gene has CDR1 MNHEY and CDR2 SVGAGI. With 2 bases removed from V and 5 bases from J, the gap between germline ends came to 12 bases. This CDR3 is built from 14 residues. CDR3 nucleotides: TGTGCCAGCAGTTACGGGCAGGGAGGTTATGGCTACACCTTC. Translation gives CASSYGQGGYGYTF.

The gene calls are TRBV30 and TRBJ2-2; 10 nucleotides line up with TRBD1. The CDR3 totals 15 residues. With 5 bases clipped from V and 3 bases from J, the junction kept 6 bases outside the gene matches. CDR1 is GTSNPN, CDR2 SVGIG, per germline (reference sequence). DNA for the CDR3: TGTGCCTGGGATGCCGGGACAGGGGACACCGGGGAGCTGTTTTTT. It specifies CAWDAGTGDTGELFF.

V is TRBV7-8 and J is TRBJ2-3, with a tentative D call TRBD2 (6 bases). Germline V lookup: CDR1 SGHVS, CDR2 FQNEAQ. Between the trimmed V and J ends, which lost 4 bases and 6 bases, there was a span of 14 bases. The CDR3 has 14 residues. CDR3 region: CASSSSGGVDTQYF. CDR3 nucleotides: TGTGCCAGCAGCTCATCCGGAGGGGTTGATACGCAGTATTTT.

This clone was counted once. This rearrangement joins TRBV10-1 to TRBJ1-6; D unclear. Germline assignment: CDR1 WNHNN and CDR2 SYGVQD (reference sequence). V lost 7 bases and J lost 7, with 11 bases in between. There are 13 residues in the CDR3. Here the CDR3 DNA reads TGCGCCAGCAATCGGGAGAGAAATTCACCCCTCCACTTT. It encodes CASNRERNSPLHF.

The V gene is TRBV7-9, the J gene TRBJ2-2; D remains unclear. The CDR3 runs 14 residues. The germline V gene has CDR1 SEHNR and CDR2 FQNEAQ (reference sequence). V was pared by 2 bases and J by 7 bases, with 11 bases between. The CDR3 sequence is CASSLSGQSGELFF. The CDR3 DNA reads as TGTGCCAGCAGCTTATCTGGGCAAAGCGGGGAGCTGTTTTTT.

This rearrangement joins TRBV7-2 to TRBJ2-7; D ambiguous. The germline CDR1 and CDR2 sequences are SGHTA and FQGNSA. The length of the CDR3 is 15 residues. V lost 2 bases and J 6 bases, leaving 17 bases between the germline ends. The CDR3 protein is CASSLSFDLPTEQYF. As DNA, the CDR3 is TGTGCCAGCAGCTTAAGTTTTGACTTGCCTACCGAGCAGTACTTC.

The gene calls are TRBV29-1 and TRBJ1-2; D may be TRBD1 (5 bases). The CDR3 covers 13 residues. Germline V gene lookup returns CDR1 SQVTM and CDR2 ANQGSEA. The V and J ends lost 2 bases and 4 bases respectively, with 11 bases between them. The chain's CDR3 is CSVEKGMGYGYTF. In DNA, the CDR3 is TGCAGCGTTGAAAAGGGGATGGGCTATGGCTACACCTTC.

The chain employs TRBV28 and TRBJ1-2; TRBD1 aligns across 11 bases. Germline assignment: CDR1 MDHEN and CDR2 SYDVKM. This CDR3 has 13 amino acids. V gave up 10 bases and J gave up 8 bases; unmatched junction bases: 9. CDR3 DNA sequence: TGTGCCATTCACCGGGACAGGGGGAACGGCTACACCTTC. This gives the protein CAIHRDRGNGYTF.

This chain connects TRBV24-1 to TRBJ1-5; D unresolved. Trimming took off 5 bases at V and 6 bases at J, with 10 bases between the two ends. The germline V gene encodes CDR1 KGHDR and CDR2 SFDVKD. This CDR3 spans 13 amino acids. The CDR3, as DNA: TGTGCCACCAGTGCTTTCGGGATTCAGCCCCAGCATTTT. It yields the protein CATSAFGIQPQHF.

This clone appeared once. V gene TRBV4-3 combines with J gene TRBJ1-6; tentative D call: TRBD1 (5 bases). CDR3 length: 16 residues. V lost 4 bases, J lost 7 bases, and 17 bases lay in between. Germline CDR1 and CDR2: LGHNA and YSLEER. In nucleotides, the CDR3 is TGCGCCAGCAGCCTCCACGGGGGTCGTGGGAATTCACCCCTCCACTTT. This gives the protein CASSLHGGRGNSPLHF.

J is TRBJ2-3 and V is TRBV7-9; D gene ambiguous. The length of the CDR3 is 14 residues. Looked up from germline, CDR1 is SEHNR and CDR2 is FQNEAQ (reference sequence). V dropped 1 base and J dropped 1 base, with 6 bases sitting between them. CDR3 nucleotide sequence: TGTGCCAGCAGCTTAGGGCCAGGCACAGATACGCAGTATTTT. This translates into CASSLGPGTDTQYF.

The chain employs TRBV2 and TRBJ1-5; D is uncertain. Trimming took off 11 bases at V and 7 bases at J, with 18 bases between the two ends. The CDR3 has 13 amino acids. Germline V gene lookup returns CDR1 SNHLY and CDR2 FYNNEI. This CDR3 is CAGSTRQEQPQHF. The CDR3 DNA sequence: TGTGCCGGGTCCACGCGCCAGGAACAGCCCCAGCATTTT.

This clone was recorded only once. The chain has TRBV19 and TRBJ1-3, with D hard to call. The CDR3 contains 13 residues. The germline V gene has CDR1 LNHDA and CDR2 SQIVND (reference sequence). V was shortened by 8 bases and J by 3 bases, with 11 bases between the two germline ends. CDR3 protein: CASQRLFGNTIYF. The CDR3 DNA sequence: TGTGCCAGTCAGCGGTTATTTGGAAACACCATATATTTT.

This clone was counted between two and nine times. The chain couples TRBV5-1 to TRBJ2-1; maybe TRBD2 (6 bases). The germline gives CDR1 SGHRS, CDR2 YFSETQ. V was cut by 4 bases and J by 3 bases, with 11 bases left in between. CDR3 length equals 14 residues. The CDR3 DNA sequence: TGCGCCAGCAGCCGCGGGGCTATCTACAATGAGCAGTTCTTC. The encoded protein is CASSRGAIYNEQFF.

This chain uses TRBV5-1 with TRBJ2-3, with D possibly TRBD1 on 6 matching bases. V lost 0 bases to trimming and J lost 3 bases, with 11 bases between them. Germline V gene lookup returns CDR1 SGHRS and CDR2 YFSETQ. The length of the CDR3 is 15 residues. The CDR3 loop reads CASSLGQVTTDTQYF. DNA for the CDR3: TGCGCCAGCAGCTTGGGACAGGTAACTACAGATACGCAGTATTTT.

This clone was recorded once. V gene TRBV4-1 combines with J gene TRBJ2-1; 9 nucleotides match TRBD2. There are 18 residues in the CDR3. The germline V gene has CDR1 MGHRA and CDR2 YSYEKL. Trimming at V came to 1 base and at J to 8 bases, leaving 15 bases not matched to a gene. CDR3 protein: CASSQGTRISGRRDEQFF. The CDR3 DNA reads TGCGCCAGCAGCCAAGGGACCCGGATTAGCGGGAGACGCGATGAGCAGTTCTTC.

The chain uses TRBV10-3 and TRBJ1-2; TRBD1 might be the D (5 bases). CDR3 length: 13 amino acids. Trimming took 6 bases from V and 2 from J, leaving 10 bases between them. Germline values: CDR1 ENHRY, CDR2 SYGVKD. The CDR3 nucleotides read TGTGCCATCAGGACAGAAGAAAACTATGGCTACACCTTC. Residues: CAIRTEENYGYTF.

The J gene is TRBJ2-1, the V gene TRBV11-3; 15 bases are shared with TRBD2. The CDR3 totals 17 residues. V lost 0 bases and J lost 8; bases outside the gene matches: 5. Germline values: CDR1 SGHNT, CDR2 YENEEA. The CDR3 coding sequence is TGTGCCAGCAGCTTAGAGGGGACTAGCGGGGGGACGGATGAGCAGTTCTTC. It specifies CASSLEGTSGGTDEQFF.

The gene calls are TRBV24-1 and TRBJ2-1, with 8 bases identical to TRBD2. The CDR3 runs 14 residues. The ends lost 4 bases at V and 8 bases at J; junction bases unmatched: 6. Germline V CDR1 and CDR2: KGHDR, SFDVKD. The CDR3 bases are TGTGCCACCAGTGAGGGCGGGAGGTCCGATGAGCAGTTCTTC. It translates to CATSEGGRSDEQFF.